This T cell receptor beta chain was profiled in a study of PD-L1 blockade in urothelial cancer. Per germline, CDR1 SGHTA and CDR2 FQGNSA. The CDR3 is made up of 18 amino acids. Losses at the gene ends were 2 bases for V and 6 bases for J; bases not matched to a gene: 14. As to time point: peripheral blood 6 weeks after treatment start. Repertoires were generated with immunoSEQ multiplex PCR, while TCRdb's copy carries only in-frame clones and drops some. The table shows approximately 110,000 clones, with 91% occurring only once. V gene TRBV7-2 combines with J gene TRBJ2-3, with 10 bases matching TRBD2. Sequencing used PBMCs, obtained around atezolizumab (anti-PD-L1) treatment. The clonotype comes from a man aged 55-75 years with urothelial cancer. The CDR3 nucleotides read TGTGCCAGCAGCTTAATTGGGTGGGCTAGCGGGAGCGGCGATACGCAGTATTTT. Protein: CASSLIGWASGSGDTQYF.